The 21 T cell receptor beta chains in this list originate from one sample, sequenced in a study of T cells after posttransplantation cyclophosphamide. Generated by immunoSEQ multiplex PCR, the TCRdb table keeps only in-frame clones and is missing some. The repertoire holds 20,000 to 25,000 clones, with approximately 71% as singletons. Sequencing was done on a sample of memory CD4+ T cells sorted from PBMCs. The receptors here all came from a woman aged 55 to 70 in good health, CMV-negative, and a related stem cell transplant donor.

The chain couples TRBV6-5 to TRBJ2-3; 7 bases map to TRBD2. Trimming cost V 6 bases and J 3 bases; bases outside gene matches: 9. Germline CDR1 is MNHEY and CDR2 is SVGAGI. This CDR3 has 15 residues. DNA for the CDR3: TGTGCCAGCAGCCTACGACTAGCCCAGACAGATACGCAGTATTTT. Amino acids: CASSLRLAQTDTQYF.

The chain links TRBV30 to TRBJ1-1; 7 bases map to TRBD1. In germline, CDR1 is GTSNPN, CDR2 SVGIG (reference sequence). The CDR3 contains 14 residues. The junction had 8 bases not matched to a gene; V was cut back by 1 base and J by 6 bases. The CDR3 loop is CAWSGRQGGAEAFF. In nucleotides, the CDR3 is TGTGCCTGGAGTGGTAGACAGGGAGGCGCTGAAGCTTTCTTT.

This chain connects TRBV6-6 to TRBJ2-2; TRBD2 agrees at 10 bases. This CDR3 region has 16 residues. V was pared by 4 bases and J by 1 base, with 3 bases of the junction left unmatched. Germline loops: CDR1 MNHNY, CDR2 SVGAGI (reference sequence). DNA for the CDR3: TGTGCCAGCAGTTTAGCGGGAGGCAGGAACACCGGGGAGCTGTTTTTT. Translated: CASSLAGGRNTGELFF.

The rearrangement links TRBV9 to TRBJ2-1, with 8 bases that match TRBD2. Trimming took 0 bases from V and 6 from J; bases not matched to a gene: 2. This CDR3 has 14 residues. Germline CDR1 reads SGDLS; CDR2 reads YYNGEE. CDR3 in amino acids: CASSVDGRVNEQFF. The CDR3 DNA sequence: TGTGCCAGCAGCGTAGACGGGAGGGTCAATGAGCAGTTCTTC.

V is TRBV6-1 and J is TRBJ2-5, with a weak D call TRBD2 (6 bases). The germline V and J ends were trimmed by 11 bases and 2 bases, with 15 bases remaining between them. This CDR3 contains 13 residues. Germline V gene sequence: CDR1 MNHNS, CDR2 SASEGT. The CDR3 is CAAFMSGQETQYF. The CDR3 bases are TGTGCCGCATTCATGAGCGGGCAAGAGACCCAGTACTTC.

V gene TRBV7-2 combines with J gene TRBJ1-2, with TRBD1 matching over 7 bases. Trimming removed 5 bases from V and 5 bases from J; junction bases left unmatched: 8. From germline, CDR1 is SGHTA and CDR2 FQGNSA. This CDR3 contains 14 residues. The DNA for the CDR3 is TGTGCCAGCAGCCCTCAACAGGGACAGTATGGCTACACCTTC. Amino acid sequence: CASSPQQGQYGYTF. Complete variable domain (other parts from reference TRBV7-2 and TRBJ1-2): GAGVSQSPSNKVTEKGKDVELRCDPISGHTALYWYRQSLGQGLEFLIYFQGNSAPDKSGLPSDRFSAERTGGSVSTLTIQRTQQEDSAVYLCASSPQQGQYGYTFGSGTRLTVV.

The gene calls are TRBV7-2 and TRBJ2-3; 11 bases are a match to TRBD2. With V trimmed by 3 bases and J by 1 base, 6 bases remained unmatched. CDR1 and CDR2 from the germline V gene are SGHTA and FQGNSA. This CDR3 has 17 residues. CDR3 nucleotides: TGTGCCAGCAGCTTCGCCCCACTAGCGGGAGGCACAGATACGCAGTATTTT. It is translated as CASSFAPLAGGTDTQYF.

The V and J genes are TRBV7-9 and TRBJ1-2, with D uncertain. V was shortened by 5 bases and J by 4 bases, with 17 bases between the two germline ends. The germline V gene encodes CDR1 SEHNR and CDR2 FQNEAQ (reference sequence). The CDR3 has 15 residues. The CDR3 reads CASSLSGQIVYGYTF. CDR3 nucleotides: TGTGCCAGCAGCCTCAGTGGGCAGATAGTCTATGGCTACACCTTC.

This rearrangement joins TRBV7-3 to TRBJ2-2; 7 bases are shared with TRBD1. J gave up 0 bases and V 5 bases, and 3 bases lay outside the gene matches. The CDR3 runs 15 residues. Germline V lookup: CDR1 SGHTA, CDR2 FQGTGA. CDR3 in DNA: TGTGCCAGCAGCCTTGGGACAGCGAACACCGGGGAGCTGTTTTTT. This codes for CASSLGTANTGELFF.

The V call is TRBV11-2, the J call TRBJ1-1; D may be TRBD1 (5 bases). The CDR3 totals 11 residues. V lost 4 bases to trimming and J lost 10 bases, with 10 bases between them. The germline V gene has CDR1 SGHAT and CDR2 FQNNGV. This chain's CDR3 is CASSSFGGAFF. CDR3 DNA: TGTGCCAGCAGCTCTTTCGGGGGAGCTTTCTTT.

This CDR3 reads CASSLGPGQGNQPQHF. In DNA, the CDR3 is TGCGCCAGCAGCTTGGGCCCGGGACAGGGAAATCAGCCCCAGCATTTT. This chain links TRBV5-1 with TRBJ1-5; 9 bases line up with TRBD1. The CDR3 is 16 amino acids. Germline CDR1 reads SGHRS; CDR2 reads YFSETQ. With V trimmed by 0 bases and J by 4 bases, 5 bases remained unmatched.

This rearrangement joins TRBV6-5 to TRBJ1-2; D call uncertain. This CDR3 comprises 12 residues. CDR1 is MNHEY and CDR2 is SVGAGI in the germline V gene. V was cut by 1 base and J by 9 bases, with 9 bases left in between. The CDR3 loop reads CASSYWAGSYTF. Here the CDR3 DNA reads TGTGCCAGCAGTTACTGGGCGGGAAGCTACACCTTC.

V usage is TRBV2 and J usage is TRBJ1-2; the match to TRBD1 covers 9 bases. Germline values: CDR1 SNHLY, CDR2 FYNNEI. The CDR3 extends over 11 amino acids. Trimming removed 8 bases from V and 8 bases from J; junction bases left unmatched: 3. The CDR3 DNA reads as TGTGCCAGCGGGGACAGGGACGGCTACACCTTC. As protein: CASGDRDGYTF. The entire variable domain, with the rest obtained from reference TRBV2 and TRBJ1-2, is as follows: EPEVTQTPSHQVTQMGQEVILRCVPISNHLYFYWYRQILGQKVEFLVSFYNNEISEKSEIFDDQFSVERPDGSNFTLKIRSTKLEDSAMYFCASGDRDGYTFGSGTRLTVV.

This clone was found a few times. The J gene is TRBJ1-4, the V gene TRBV30; 7 bases line up with TRBD1. With V trimmed by 4 bases and J by 4 bases, 3 bases remained unmatched. Germline lookup yields CDR1 GTSNPN and CDR2 SVGIG (reference sequence). CDR3 length: 13 residues. CDR3 sequence reads: CAWTGQLNEKLFF. The CDR3 nucleotides read TGTGCCTGGACGGGACAGCTTAATGAAAAACTGTTTTTT. Combining the CDR3 with reference TRBV30 and TRBJ1-4 gives the whole variable domain SQTIHQWPATLVQPVGSPLSLECTVEGTSNPNLYWYRQAAGRGLQLLFYSVGIGQISSEVPQNLSASRPQDRQFILSSKKLLLSDSGFYLCAWTGQLNEKLFFGSGTQLSVL.

This clone was seen a few times. The chain joins TRBV10-3 to TRBJ1-2; 11 positions agree with TRBD1. Trimming took 6 bases from V and 4 from J; bases not matched to a gene: 1. Per germline, CDR1 ENHRY and CDR2 SYGVKD. The CDR3 runs to 13 residues. The CDR3 DNA sequence: TGTGCCATCAGGGGGACAGGGGGCTATGGCTACACCTTC. Translated: CAIRGTGGYGYTF.

This rearrangement joins TRBV21-1 to TRBJ2-3; TRBD2, the table's D call, lacks a check against the DNA. TRBV21-1 is designated a pseudogene. CDR3 length: 18 residues. The CDR3 spells CASSWGQKRLAATDTQYF. DNA of the CDR3: TGTGCCAGCAGCTGGGGCCAGAAAAGGCTAGCGGCCACAGATACGCAGTATTTT.

This chain joins TRBV18 and TRBJ1-1; 8 bases line up with TRBD1. The CDR3 covers 15 residues. Germline values: CDR1 KGHSH, CDR2 LQKENI. With 4 bases clipped from V and 2 bases from J, the junction kept 6 bases outside the gene matches. CDR3 nucleotide sequence: TGTGCCAGCTCACTCCTGACAGGGGACAACACTGAAGCTTTCTTT. Translating it yields CASSLLTGDNTEAFF.

This rearrangement joins TRBV9 to TRBJ1-1; 7 bases fit TRBD1. The CDR3 sequence is 14 residues long. Trimming took 4 bases from V and 1 from J; bases not matched to a gene: 4. Per germline, CDR1 SGDLS and CDR2 YYNGEE. In DNA form, the CDR3 reads TGTGCCAGCAGCACCCGGGACAGGAACACTGAAGCTTTCTTT. The encoded protein is CASSTRDRNTEAFF.

The V gene is TRBV2, the J gene TRBJ2-3, with 14 bases aligning to TRBD2. The germline V gene has CDR1 SNHLY and CDR2 FYNNEI. The CDR3 contains 15 residues. After removal of 5 bases from V and 5 bases from J, the junction contained 3 bases not matched to a gene. The CDR3 here is CASSPGTSGGDTQYF. The DNA of the CDR3 is TGTGCCAGCAGTCCCGGGACTAGCGGGGGAGATACGCAGTATTTT.

This rearrangement joins TRBV28 to TRBJ2-6, with 8 bases fitting TRBD1. The CDR3 extends over 16 amino acids. The V segment lost 6 bases and the J segment 2 bases; nucleotides outside the gene matches: 6. The germline gives CDR1 MDHEN, CDR2 SYDVKM. The chain's CDR3 is CASSFYRGAGANVLTF. For the CDR3, the DNA is TGTGCCAGCAGCTTCTACAGGGGGGCTGGGGCCAACGTCCTGACTTTC.

The chain recombines TRBV28 with TRBJ2-4; the match to TRBD2 covers 8 bases. Germline V gene lookup returns CDR1 MDHEN and CDR2 SYDVKM. V lost 6 bases and J lost 0; bases outside the gene matches: 10. This CDR3 has 17 amino acids. This CDR3 reads CASSSKLAVRAKNIQYF. The CDR3 DNA is TGTGCCAGCAGCAGTAAACTAGCGGTCAGAGCCAAAAACATTCAGTACTTC.